This entry lists 14 T cell receptor beta chains sequenced from one sample in a study of blood T cell repertoires in COVID-19 (dated by TCRdb to 2018 to 2021). The library was produced with the immunoSEQ multiplex PCR assay. TCRdb's version of the immuneACCESS table is confined to in-frame rearrangements and falls short of the full clone set. An unresolved V gene accounts for under half of the shortfall where checked; the remainder is of unknown origin. The sample data list about 360,000 clones, and about 88% of these were observed just once. Of the sample, 3% is held by the ten largest clones. The sample was peripheral blood. The receptors were sampled from a human donor in a cohort sampled during active COVID-19.

The chain employs TRBV5-4 and TRBJ2-7; D unclear. CDR3 length: 14 amino acids. CDR1 is SGHNT, CDR2 YYREEE, per germline (reference sequence). The V gene lost 4 bases and the J gene lost 5 bases, with 16 bases spanning the gap. Written as DNA, the CDR3 is TGTGCCAGCAGCGACCGGCGGAAGGCAGACGAGCAGTACTTC. Its protein product is CASSDRRKADEQYF. The full variable domain, completed using reference TRBV5-4 and TRBJ2-7, is ETGVTQSPTHLIKTRGQQVTLRCSSQSGHNTVSWYQQALGQGPQFIFQYYREEENGRGNFPPRFSGLQFPNYSSELNVNALELDDSALYLCASSDRRKADEQYFGPGTRLTVT.

This chain uses TRBV6-5 with TRBJ2-2; D not resolved. The CDR3 has 14 residues. Deletions cut 8 bases from V and 1 base from J, with 11 bases between. Germline-derived CDR1 and CDR2 are MNHEY and SVGAGI. Here the CDR3 DNA reads TGTGCCAGCTTTGATAGCAGGAACACCGGGGAGCTGTTTTTT. Its translation: CASFDSRNTGELFF.

This chain joins TRBV5-1 and TRBJ2-1; 9 nucleotides line up with TRBD2. CDR1 and CDR2 (germline): SGHRS, YFSETQ. Unmatched junction bases numbered 2, after V lost 0 bases and J lost 1 base. The CDR3 is 16 amino acids. The CDR3 region is CASSLELAGSYNEQFF. CDR3 DNA sequence: TGCGCCAGCAGCTTGGAACTAGCGGGTTCCTACAATGAGCAGTTCTTC. Using reference TRBV5-1 and TRBJ2-1 for the parts outside the CDR3, the full variable domain is KAGVTQTPRYLIKTRGQQVTLSCSPISGHRSVSWYQQTPGQGLQFLFEYFSETQRNKGNFPGRFSGRQFSNSRSEMNVSTLELGDSALYLCASSLELAGSYNEQFFGPGTRLTVL.

The chain carries TRBV23-1 and TRBJ2-4; D not certain. TRBV23-1 is an ORF, and what it does is uncertain. CDR3 length: 14 amino acids. With 4 bases removed from V and 0 bases from J, the gap between germline ends came to 7 bases. CDR3 sequence reads: CASSLSLAKNIQYF. As DNA, the CDR3 is TGCGCCAGCAGTCTGAGCTTAGCCAAAAACATTCAGTACTTC.

Here the CDR3 DNA reads TGTGCCAGCTCACCAATACGTGGCATGAACACTGAAGCTTTCTTT. It encodes CASSPIRGMNTEAFF. V usage is TRBV18 and J usage is TRBJ1-1, with D unresolved. Germline CDR1 KGHSH, CDR2 LQKENI. The length of the CDR3 is 15 residues. V was cut by 2 bases and J by 0 bases, with 10 bases left in between.

The chain combines TRBV19 with TRBJ2-7, with a possible D match to TRBD1 (5 bases). This CDR3 has 15 amino acids. Germline V gene sequence: CDR1 LNHDA, CDR2 SQIVND (reference sequence). Trimming left V 5 bases short and J 4 bases short, with 18 bases between. The CDR3 is CASSAGPGKLYEQYF. DNA for the CDR3: TGTGCCAGTAGTGCAGGACCAGGGAAGCTATACGAGCAGTACTTC.

The chain carries TRBV11-2 and TRBJ2-5, with D possibly matching TRBD2 (7 bases). V was shortened by 6 bases and J by 4 bases, with 21 bases between the two germline ends. The germline CDR1 and CDR2 sequences are SGHAT and FQNNGV. This CDR3 has 16 amino acids. CDR3 sequence: CASSLLKGGTAETQYF. The CDR3 bases are TGTGCCAGCAGTCTTCTGAAGGGGGGGACCGCAGAGACCCAGTACTTC.

This clone occurred once. V usage is TRBV10-3 and J usage is TRBJ1-1; D is perhaps TRBD1 (6 bases). Per germline, CDR1 ENHRY and CDR2 SYGVKD. This CDR3 is 14 amino acids long. V lost 6 bases and J lost 3, with 14 bases in between. CDR3 in amino acids: CAIRPTGEDTEAFF. CDR3 DNA sequence: TGTGCCATCAGGCCGACAGGAGAGGACACTGAAGCTTTCTTT.

In its sample, this clone was seen once. The V call is TRBV4-1, the J call TRBJ2-7, with D possibly TRBD1 on 5 matching bases. Trimming left V 1 base short and J 1 base short, with 23 bases between. Germline assignment: CDR1 MGHRA and CDR2 YSYEKL. This CDR3 spans 19 amino acids. The CDR3 coding sequence is TGCGCCAGCAGCCAAGTAGTATCCAGGGTATTGGGCAGATCCTACGAGCAGTACTTC. It translates to CASSQVVSRVLGRSYEQYF.

The chain carries TRBV19 and TRBJ2-7; maybe TRBD1 (6 bases). Trimming stripped 5 bases from V and 3 bases from J, with 17 bases between. CDR1 and CDR2 (germline): LNHDA, SQIVND (reference sequence). This CDR3 spans 15 amino acids. The CDR3 nucleotides are TGTGCCAGTAGTCCTCAACAGGGTCCCGTCTACGAGCAGTACTTC. Protein sequence: CASSPQQGPVYEQYF.

This clone was seen only once. The chain is built from TRBV30 and TRBJ2-3, with TRBD2 matching 11 bases. The J segment lost 6 bases and the V segment lost 4 bases, leaving 9 bases of the junction unmatched. This CDR3 has 15 amino acids. The germline gives CDR1 GTSNPN, CDR2 SVGIG (reference sequence). The CDR3 spells CAWNKPSGRWDTQYF. The CDR3 bases are TGTGCCTGGAATAAGCCTAGCGGGAGGTGGGATACGCAGTATTTT.

The CDR3 DNA reads TGTGCCAGCAGCGATCCCCCAGGGGCCCCAGGGGGTACGCAGTATTTT. It is translated as CASSDPPGAPGGTQYF. The chain has TRBV6-6 and TRBJ2-3, with 7 bases lining up with TRBD1. CDR3 length: 16 residues. The J segment lost 8 bases and the V segment lost 6 bases, leaving 17 bases of the junction unmatched. Per germline, CDR1 MNHNY and CDR2 SVGAGI (reference sequence).

V gene TRBV9 combines with J gene TRBJ2-2; a weak D match, TRBD1 (5 bases). Between the trimmed V and J ends, which lost 4 bases and 3 bases, there was a span of 10 bases. CDR3 length: 14 residues. Germline V gene sequence: CDR1 SGDLS, CDR2 YYNGEE. The CDR3 DNA reads as TGTGCCAGCAGCATCAGGGTCTACACCGGGGAGCTGTTTTTT. Its protein product is CASSIRVYTGELFF. Based on the CDR3 plus reference TRBV9 and TRBJ2-2, the full variable domain is DSGVTQTPKHLITATGQRVTLRCSPRSGDLSVYWYQQSLDQGLQFLIQYYNGEERAKGNILERFSAQQFPDLHSELNLSSLELGDSALYFCASSIRVYTGELFFGEGSRLTVL.

This clone was counted a single time. This chain joins TRBV7-6 and TRBJ2-1; 8 nucleotides match TRBD2. After removal of 1 base from V and 0 bases from J, the junction contained 2 bases not matched to a gene. This CDR3 region has 16 residues. Germline V lookup: CDR1 SGHVS, CDR2 FNYEAQ. Here the CDR3 reads CASSLGSGGSYNEQFF. CDR3 in DNA: TGTGCCAGCAGCTTAGGGAGCGGGGGCTCCTACAATGAGCAGTTCTTC.